The entry below describes one T cell receptor (beta chain). CDR1 and CDR2 (germline): SGHVS, FNYEAQ. V dropped 1 base and J dropped 0 bases, with 13 bases sitting between them. The CDR3 loop spans 18 amino acids. These data belong to a study of blood T cell dynamics during melanoma immunotherapy. About the study: First-line therapy was either pembrolizumab or nivolumab with ipilimumab for metastatic melanoma.

Time point noted: pre-treatment baseline. The protocol was immunoSEQ multiplex PCR, while the TCRdb copy is restricted to in-frame clones and leaves out a portion. The sample consists of roughly 22,000 clones, around 88% of them appearing once. The chain employs TRBV7-6 and TRBJ2-6, with D perhaps TRBD2 (7 bases). The sequencing used blood, collected from a patient treated with checkpoint blockade. This TCR was recovered from a human donor with melanoma. The CDR3 DNA sequence: TGTGCCAGCAGCTTAGTGTGGGGGGGCAGCTCTGGGGCCAACGTCCTGACTTTC. The encoded protein is CASSLVWGGSSGANVLTF.